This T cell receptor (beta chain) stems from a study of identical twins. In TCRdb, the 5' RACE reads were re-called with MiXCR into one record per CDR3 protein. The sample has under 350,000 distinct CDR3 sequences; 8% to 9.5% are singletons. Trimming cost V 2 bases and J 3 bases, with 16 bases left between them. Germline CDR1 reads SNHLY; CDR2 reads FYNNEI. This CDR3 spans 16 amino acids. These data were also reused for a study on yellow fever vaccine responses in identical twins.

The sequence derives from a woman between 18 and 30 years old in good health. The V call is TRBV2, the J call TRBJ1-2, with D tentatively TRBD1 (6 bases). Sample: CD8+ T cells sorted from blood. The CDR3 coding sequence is TGTGCCAGCAGTGAAATGACCACAGGGTTCGACTATGGCTACACCTTC. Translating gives CASSEMTTGFDYGYTF.